The subject of this entry is one T cell receptor beta chain. This entry belongs to a study of control samples from healthy donors and cancer patients. TCRdb keeps only in-frame clones here, not all; method: immunoSEQ multiplex PCR. The table lists around 150,000 clones, 95% to 96% of them singletons. Germline CDR1 LNHDA, CDR2 SQIVND (reference sequence). Trimming stripped 2 bases from V and 11 bases from J, with 13 bases between. The CDR3 runs 13 residues. This TCR was recovered from a woman aged 25 to 39 in good health. The sample consisted of blood. The rearrangement links TRBV19 to TRBJ1-5; D call uncertain. The CDR3 protein is CASSIIGLSTQHF. CDR3 DNA sequence: TGTGCCAGTAGTATAATTGGGCTCAGCACCCAGCATTTT.